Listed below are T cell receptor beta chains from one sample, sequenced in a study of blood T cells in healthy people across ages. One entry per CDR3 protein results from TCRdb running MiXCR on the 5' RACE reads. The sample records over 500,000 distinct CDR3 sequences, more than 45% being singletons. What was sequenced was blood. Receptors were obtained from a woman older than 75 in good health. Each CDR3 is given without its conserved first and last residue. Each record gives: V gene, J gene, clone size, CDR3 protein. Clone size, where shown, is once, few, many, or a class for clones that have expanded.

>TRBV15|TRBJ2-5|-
ATSISRSQETQY
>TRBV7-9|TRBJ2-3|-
ASSFSLVGTDTQY
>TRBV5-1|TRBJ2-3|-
ASSLLHGQGASDTQY
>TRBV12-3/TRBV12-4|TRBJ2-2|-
ASRREGSTGELF
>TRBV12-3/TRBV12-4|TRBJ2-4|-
ASSLWDSKNIQY
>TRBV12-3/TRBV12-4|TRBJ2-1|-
ASSPSGSFGNGQF
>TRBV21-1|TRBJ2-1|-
ASSIPGRAGNEQF
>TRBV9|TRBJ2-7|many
ASSVRDRDYEQY
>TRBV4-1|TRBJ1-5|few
ASSQDTGDGNQPQH
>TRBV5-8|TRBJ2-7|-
ASTLLGLSHSYNEQY
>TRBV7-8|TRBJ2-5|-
ASSTSPSQEIQY
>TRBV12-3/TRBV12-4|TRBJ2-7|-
ASSFGPGNEQY
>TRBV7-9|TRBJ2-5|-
ASSFDSGGGLTQY
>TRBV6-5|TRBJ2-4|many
ASSYEGSGAREY
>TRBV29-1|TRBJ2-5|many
SLEGSLETQY
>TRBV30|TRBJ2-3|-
AWATGRQATDTQY
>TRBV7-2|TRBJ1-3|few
ASSLSRSSIY
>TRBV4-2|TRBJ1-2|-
ASSQLTGGALGYGYT
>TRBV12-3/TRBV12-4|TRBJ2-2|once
ASNPAGGLINAGELF
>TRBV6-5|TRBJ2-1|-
ASTSGGLRHNERF
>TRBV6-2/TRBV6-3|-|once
AGRAGQLTGSEQY
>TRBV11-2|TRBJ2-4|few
ASSSILAKNIQY
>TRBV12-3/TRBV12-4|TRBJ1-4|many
ASSSPHGFNEKLF
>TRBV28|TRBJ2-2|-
ASSSTGTGGFGELF
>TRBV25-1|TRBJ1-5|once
ASSEGGIQPQH
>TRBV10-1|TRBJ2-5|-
ASKTQGLDRETQY
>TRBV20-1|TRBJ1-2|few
SASRLEEGYT
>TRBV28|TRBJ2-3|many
ASATRRGSTDTQY
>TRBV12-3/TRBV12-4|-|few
ASGSFEGWETQY
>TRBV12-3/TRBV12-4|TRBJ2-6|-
ASNLPRTASGANVLT
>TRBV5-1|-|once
ANSPGSASETQY
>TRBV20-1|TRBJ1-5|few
SARGRGQVDSQPQH
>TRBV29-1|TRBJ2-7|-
SVVTGGYEQY
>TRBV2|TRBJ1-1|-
ASSPDRGAEAF
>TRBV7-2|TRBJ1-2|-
ASSLWGTGASNYGYT
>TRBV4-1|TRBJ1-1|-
ASSQEGVRIATEAF
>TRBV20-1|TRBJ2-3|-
SARDRLARDTQY
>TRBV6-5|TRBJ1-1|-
ASRNKRGLDTEAF
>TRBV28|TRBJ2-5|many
ASRTSGTTQTQY
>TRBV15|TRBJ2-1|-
ATTRGQYNEQF
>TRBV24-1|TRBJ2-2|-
ATSEVPGTSGRDTGELF
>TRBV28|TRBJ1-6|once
ASAPNRGGNSPLH
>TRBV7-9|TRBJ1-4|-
ASSLARQYGEKLF
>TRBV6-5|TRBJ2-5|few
ASSSNRETQY
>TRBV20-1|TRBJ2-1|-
SAAGPRLDEQF
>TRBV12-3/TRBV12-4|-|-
ASSPPAPGTTETQY